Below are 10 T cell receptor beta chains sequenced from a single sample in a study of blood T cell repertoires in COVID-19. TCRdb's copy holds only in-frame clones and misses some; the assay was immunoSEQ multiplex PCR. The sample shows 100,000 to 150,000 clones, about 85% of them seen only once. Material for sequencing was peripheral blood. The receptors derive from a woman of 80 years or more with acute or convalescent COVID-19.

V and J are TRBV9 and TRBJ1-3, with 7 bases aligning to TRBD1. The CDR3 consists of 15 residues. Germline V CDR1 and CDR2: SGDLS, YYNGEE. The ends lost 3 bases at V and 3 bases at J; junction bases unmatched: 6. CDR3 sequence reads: CASSARTGDGNTIYF. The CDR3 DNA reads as TGTGCCAGCAGCGCCCGGACAGGCGATGGAAACACCATATATTTT.

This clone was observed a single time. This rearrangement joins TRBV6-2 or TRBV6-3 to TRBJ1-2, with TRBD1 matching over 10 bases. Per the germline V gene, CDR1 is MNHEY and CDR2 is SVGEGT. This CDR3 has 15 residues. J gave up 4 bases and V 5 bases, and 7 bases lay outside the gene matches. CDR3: CASSTAGTGVYGYTF. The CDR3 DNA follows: TGTGCCAGCAGTACTGCCGGGACAGGGGTCTATGGCTACACCTTC.

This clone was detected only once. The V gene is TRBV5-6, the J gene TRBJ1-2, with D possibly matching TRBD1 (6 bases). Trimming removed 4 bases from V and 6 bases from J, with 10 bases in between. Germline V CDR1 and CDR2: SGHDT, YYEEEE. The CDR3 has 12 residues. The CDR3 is CASSIGQNGYTF. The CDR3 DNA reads TGTGCCAGCAGCATAGGACAGAATGGCTACACCTTC.

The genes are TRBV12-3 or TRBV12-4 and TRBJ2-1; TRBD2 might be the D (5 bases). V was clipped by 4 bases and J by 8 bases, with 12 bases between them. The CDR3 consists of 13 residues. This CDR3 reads CASSWASPDEQFF. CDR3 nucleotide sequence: TGTGCCAGCAGTTGGGCTAGCCCAGATGAGCAGTTCTTC.

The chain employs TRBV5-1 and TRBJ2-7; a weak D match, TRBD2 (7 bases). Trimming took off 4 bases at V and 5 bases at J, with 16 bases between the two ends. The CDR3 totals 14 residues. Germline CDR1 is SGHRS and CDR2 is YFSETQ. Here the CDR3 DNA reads TGCGCCAGCAGCCCCCAGGGGAGGGGCAACGAGCAGTACTTC. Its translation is CASSPQGRGNEQYF.

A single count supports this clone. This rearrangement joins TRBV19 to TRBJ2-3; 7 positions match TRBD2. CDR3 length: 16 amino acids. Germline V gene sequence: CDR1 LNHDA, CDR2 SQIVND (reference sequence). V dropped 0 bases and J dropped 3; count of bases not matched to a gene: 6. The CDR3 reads CASSIDLGAGTDTQYF. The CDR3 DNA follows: TGTGCCAGTAGTATAGATTTGGGAGCGGGGACAGATACGCAGTATTTT.

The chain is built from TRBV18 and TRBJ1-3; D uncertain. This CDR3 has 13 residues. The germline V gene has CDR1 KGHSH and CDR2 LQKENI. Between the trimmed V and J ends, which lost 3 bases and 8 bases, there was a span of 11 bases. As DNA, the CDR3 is TGTGCCAGCTCACCCCCGAATCGGGACACCATATATTTT. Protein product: CASSPPNRDTIYF.

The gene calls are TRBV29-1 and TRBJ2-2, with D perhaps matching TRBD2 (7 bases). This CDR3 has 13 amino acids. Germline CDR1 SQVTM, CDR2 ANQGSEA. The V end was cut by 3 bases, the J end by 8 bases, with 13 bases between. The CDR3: CSVDVGGVGELFF. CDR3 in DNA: TGCAGCGTTGACGTAGGGGGGGTTGGGGAGCTGTTTTTT.

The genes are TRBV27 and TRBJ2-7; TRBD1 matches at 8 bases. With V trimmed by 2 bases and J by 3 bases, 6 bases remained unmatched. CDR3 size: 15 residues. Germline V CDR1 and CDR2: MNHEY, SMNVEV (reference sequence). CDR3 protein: CASSLKGQVGYEQYV. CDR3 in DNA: TGTGCCAGCAGTTTAAAGGGACAGGTTGGCTACGAGCAGTACGTC.

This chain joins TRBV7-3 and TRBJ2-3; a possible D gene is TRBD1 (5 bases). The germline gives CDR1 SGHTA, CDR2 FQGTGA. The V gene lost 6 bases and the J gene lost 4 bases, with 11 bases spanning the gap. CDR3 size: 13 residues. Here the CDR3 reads CASSFRVADTQYF. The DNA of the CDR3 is TGTGCCAGCAGTTTCAGGGTCGCAGATACGCAGTATTTT.